One T cell receptor beta chain is described in this entry. Clones were read by immunoSEQ multiplex PCR, and TCRdb kept only the in-frame ones, dropping some. The data show about 19,000 clones, with roughly three quarters seen just once and around 20% held by the top ten. The CDR3 totals 15 residues. Germline CDR1 and CDR2: SGDLS and YYNGEE. This sample was taken from a study of OX40 agonist ivuxolimab in advanced cancers. The chain combines TRBV9 with TRBJ2-5; TRBD1 matches at 9 bases. The last part of the DNA fits TRBJ2-7 better; the J call may be wrong. This clonotype was obtained from an adult with an advanced solid tumor such as melanoma, head and neck, liver or kidney cancer. This material consisted of CD4+ or CD8+ T cells sorted from blood, taken in a trial of the OX40 agonist ivuxolimab. The CDR3 sequence: CASSVGTGRTYEQYF. Written as DNA, the CDR3 is TGTGCCAGCAGCGTCGGGACAGGGCGTACCTACGAGCAGTACTTC.